This T cell receptor beta chain originates from a study of shared clonotypes between healthy human individuals. V lost 2 bases to trimming and J lost 5 bases; unmatched junction nucleotides: 5. The CDR3 totals 15 residues. The germline gives CDR1 SGHVS, CDR2 FNYEAQ. Data came from immunoSEQ multiplex PCR; TCRdb stores just in-frame clones and leaves some out. The sample lists 2,500,000 or so clones, 85% to 95% seen once, with 0.37% in the top ten. The V and J genes are TRBV7-6 and TRBJ1-4; 7 bases line up with TRBD1. Sequenced: naive CD4+ T cells from PBMCs. Described subset: CD45RA+ positively selected. This TCR was recovered from a man between 18 and 29 years old in good health. Some clones in this sample may be carry-over from other donors' samples. CDR3: CASSLLPGGNEKLFF. CDR3 DNA: TGTGCCAGCAGCTTACTCCCAGGGGGAAATGAAAAACTGTTTTTT. Looking up the rest from reference TRBV7-6 and TRBJ1-4 gives the full variable domain: GAGVSQSPRYKVTKRGQDVALRCDPISGHVSLYWYRQALGQGPEFLTYFNYEAQQDKSGLPNDRFSAERPEGSISTLTIQRTEQRDSAMYRCASSLLPGGNEKLFFGSGTQLSVL.